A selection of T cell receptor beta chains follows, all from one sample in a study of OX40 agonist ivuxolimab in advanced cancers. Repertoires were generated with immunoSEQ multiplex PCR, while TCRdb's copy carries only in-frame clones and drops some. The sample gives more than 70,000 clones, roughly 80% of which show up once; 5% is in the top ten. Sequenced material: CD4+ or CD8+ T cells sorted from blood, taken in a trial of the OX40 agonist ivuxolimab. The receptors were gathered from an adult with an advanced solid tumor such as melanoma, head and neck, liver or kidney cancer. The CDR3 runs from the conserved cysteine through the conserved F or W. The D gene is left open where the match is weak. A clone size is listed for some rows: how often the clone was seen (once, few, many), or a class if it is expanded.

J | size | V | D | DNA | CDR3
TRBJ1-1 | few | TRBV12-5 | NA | TGTGCTAGTGCCGCGGGTCAGAGCAACGGGGACACTGAAGCTTTCTTT | CASAAGQSNGDTEAFF
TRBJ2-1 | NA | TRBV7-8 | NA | TGTGCCAGCAGCTTAGCCCAGAGCTCCTACAATGAGCAGTTCTTC | CASSLAQSSYNEQFF
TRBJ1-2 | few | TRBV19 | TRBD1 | TGTGCCAGTAGGAGCGACAGGGCCTATGGCTACACCTTC | CASRSDRAYGYTF
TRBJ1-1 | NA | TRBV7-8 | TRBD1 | TGTGCCAGCAGCCAGGACAGGTCGGCGGCTTTCTTT | CASSQDRSAAFF
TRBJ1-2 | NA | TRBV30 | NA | TGTGCCTGGAGGGGTGGCTCCCCCTGGGGCTACACCTTC | CAWRGGSPWGYTF
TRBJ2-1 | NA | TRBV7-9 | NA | TGTGCCAGCAGCCAAAGGAACTACAATGAGCAGTTCTTC | CASSQRNYNEQFF
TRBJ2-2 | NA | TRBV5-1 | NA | TGCGCCAGCAGCCTACTCGGACCGGGGGACACCGGGGAGCTGTTTTTT | CASSLLGPGDTGELFF
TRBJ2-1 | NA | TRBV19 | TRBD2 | TGTGCCAGTAGCGCGGGACTACCCTACAATGAGCAGTTCTTC | CASSAGLPYNEQFF
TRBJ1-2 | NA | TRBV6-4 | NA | TGTGCCAGCAGCGATTCCCCCCTTTATGGCTACACCTTC | CASSDSPLYGYTF
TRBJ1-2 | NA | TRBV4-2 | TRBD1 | TGTGCCAGCAGCAGAAAACCGGGACAGGGAGCGTATGGCTACACCTTC | CASSRKPGQGAYGYTF
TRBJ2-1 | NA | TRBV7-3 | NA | TGTGCCAGCAGCTTAACGGCGGGTGCTCAGGATGAGCAGTTCTTC | CASSLTAGAQDEQFF
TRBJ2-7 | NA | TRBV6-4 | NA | TGTGCCAGCAGGTTGGCTAGTAACTACGAGCAGTACTTC | CASRLASNYEQYF
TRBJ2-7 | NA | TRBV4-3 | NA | TGCGCCAGCAGCCAATCACGGGGTAGTTACGAGCAGTACTTC | CASSQSRGSYEQYF
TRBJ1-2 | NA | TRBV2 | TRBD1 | TGTGCCAGCACCGGAAGGCAGGGGGCGGGGGGCTACACCTTC | CASTGRQGAGGYTF
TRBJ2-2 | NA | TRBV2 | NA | TGTGCCAGCAGTGAGTGGGACACCGGGGAGCTGTTTTTT | CASSEWDTGELFF
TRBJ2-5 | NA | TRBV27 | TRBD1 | TGTGCCAGCAGTTGGACAGGGGACCAAGAGACCCAGTACTTC | CASSWTGDQETQYF
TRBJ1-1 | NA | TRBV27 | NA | TGTGCCAGCAGACGGAACAGGTTCCCGGACACTGAAGCTTTCTTT | CASRRNRFPDTEAFF
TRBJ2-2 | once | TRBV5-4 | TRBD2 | TGTGCCAGCAGCTTTTCTGGCGGGGGGCCGTCCAACACCGGGGAGCTGTTTTTT | CASSFSGGGPSNTGELFF
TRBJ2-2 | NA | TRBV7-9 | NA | TGTGCCAGCAGCTTAGGGCTGAGTCAGGTCGGAACCGGGGAGCTGTTTTTT | CASSLGLSQVGTGELFF
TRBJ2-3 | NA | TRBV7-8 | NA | TGTGCCAGCAGCACCCGAGGGGGGAGCACAGATACGCAGTATTTT | CASSTRGGSTDTQYF
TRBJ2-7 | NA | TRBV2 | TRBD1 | TGTGCCAGCAGTGACCCAATGAGCCCGGGACAGGGGTGGGTTGGCTCCTACGAGCAGTACTTC | CASSDPMSPGQGWVGSYEQYF
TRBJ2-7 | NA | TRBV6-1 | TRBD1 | TGTGCCAGCAGTGAGGGACAGGGGGGGAATTACGAGCAGTACTTC | CASSEGQGGNYEQYF